This TCR beta chain was retrieved from a study of identical twins (dated by TCRdb to the mid-2010s). About the study as a whole: To test whether fetal clonotypes persist, the study used deep sequencing on TCR alpha and beta repertoires from monozygotic twins, unrelated adults of various ages, and cord blood. To rule out contamination, the twin experiments were replicated at different times with different library preparation protocols.

Only healthy Caucasian donors were included. Study-wide findings and limitations: In beta out-of-frame sequences, excess twin sharing was weaker, because having fewer shared sequences lowered the signal-to-noise ratio. Fewer insertions were carried by abundant cord blood beta clonotypes; a weaker similar trend was observed in young adult naive repertoires, while no such trend was observed in memory repertoires. Recombination models systematically underestimated out-of-frame TCR alpha sharing in monozygotic twins but agreed with sharing between unrelated individuals. Zero-insertion analyses could be partly confounded by invariant T cells such as MAIT and iNKT, though diverse VJ usage argued against such confounding for most clonotypes. Because the same donors could not be followed over many years, conclusions were based on cross-sectional statistical analysis. Compared with coincidental sharing between unrelated individuals, out-of-frame TCR alpha sequences shared between twins showed an excess of sequences with low generation probability.

A few counts support this clonotype. No cognate antigen has been identified for it. Qualities for individual bases were not recorded, and no much larger clone is one base off. The method was 5' RACE. Reads for this sample came from an Illumina HiSeq 2000. Template switching introduced a universal primer binding site; the final cDNA contained a unique molecular identifier, enabling accurate counting of TCR cDNA molecules. Specific primers in the conserved constant-segment region were used to synthesize first-strand cDNA for TCR alpha and beta chains. To control for contamination, every cDNA library carried two barcodes: a SMART-Mk sample barcode plus Illumina barcodes. TruSeq adapter sequences, together with Illumina sample barcodes, were added in two successive PCR steps. The Illumina HiSeq platform was used with custom primers to sequence TCR alpha and beta cDNA libraries. The paper's data handling went like this. MiGEC processed the raw reads to extract unique molecular identifiers, while MiXCR was used to determine the CDR3 positions. Recombination models were inferred per individual with the repgenHMM and IGoR tools using an EM algorithm. The tcR package in R was used for shared clonotype analysis, with sharing normalized by the product of cloneset sizes. To study raw recombination without the effects of thymic and clonal selection, out-of-frame nonproductive sequences were analyzed. TCRdb redid the processing of the public reads, applying fastp at Q25 and MiXCR, and retained in-frame beta chains. Each CDR3 protein appears once, grouped with its most common genes and DNA. For this entry, the V and J calls and clone size follow TCRdb and not the study's own pipeline. The sample table lists 1.5 million to 2 million distinct CDR3 sequences, around 33% of them with a count of one. The biggest ten clones account for under 0.35% of the sample.

Trimming takes 5 bases off V and 7 bases off J; junction bases not matched to a gene: 6. Reading from cysteine to phenylalanine, the CDR3 counts 13 amino acids. The DNA shown is the 39-base CDR3, in frame from base 1. The chain is made from TRBV12-3 or TRBV12-4 and TRBJ1-2, and 8 junction bases match TRBD1. The origin of this receptor is a newborn girl in good health. The sequencing input was cord blood. The CDR3 region has the sequence CASSQGAKRGYTF. The base sequence is TGTGCCAGCAGTCAGGGGGCGAAACGTGGCTACACCTTC.